This T cell receptor beta chain came from a study of shared clonotypes between healthy human individuals. Here immunoSEQ multiplex PCR was the method, and the copy in TCRdb shows in-frame clones only, minus some. The sample consists of hundreds of thousands of clones, 55% to 85% of them appearing once. Germline-derived CDR1 and CDR2 are SGHAT and FQNNGV. This CDR3 contains 14 residues. V lost 5 bases, J lost 7 bases, and 6 bases stayed unmatched. About this clone: This sample also contains other DNA sequences that code for the same CDR3.

The TCR sequence derives from a woman in her twenties or thirties in good health. Sequencing used memory CD4+ T cells sorted from blood. Subset in this sample: CD45RA-negative fraction. This chain joins TRBV11-2 and TRBJ1-5; TRBD1 agrees at 9 bases. CDR3 nucleotides: TGTGCCAGCAGCGCGGGACAGGGTTACCAGCCCCAGCATTTT. Residues: CASSAGQGYQPQHF.